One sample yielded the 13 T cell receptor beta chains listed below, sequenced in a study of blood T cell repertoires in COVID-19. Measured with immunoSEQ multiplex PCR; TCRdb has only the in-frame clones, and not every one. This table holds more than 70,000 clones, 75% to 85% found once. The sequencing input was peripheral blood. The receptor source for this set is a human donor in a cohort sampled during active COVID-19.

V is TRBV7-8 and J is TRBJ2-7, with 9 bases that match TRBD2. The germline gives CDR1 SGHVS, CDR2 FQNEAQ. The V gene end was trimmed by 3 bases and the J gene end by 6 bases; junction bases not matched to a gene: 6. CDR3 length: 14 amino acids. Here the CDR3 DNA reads TGTGCCAGCAGCTTTAGCGGGAGTCCAGGCGAGCAGTACTTC. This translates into CASSFSGSPGEQYF.

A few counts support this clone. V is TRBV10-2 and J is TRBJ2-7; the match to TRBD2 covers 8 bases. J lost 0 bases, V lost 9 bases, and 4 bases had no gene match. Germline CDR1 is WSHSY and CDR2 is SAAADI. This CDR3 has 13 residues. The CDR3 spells CASNSGSSYEQYF. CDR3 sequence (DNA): TGCGCCAGTAACAGCGGGAGCTCCTACGAGCAGTACTTC.

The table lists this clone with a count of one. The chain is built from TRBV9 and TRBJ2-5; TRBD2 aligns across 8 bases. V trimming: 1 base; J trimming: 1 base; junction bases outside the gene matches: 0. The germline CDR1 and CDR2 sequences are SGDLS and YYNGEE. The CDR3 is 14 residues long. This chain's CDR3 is CASSVTSGQETQYF. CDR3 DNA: TGTGCCAGCAGCGTAACTAGCGGCCAAGAGACCCAGTACTTC. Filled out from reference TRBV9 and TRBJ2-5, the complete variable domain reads DSGVTQTPKHLITATGQRVTLRCSPRSGDLSVYWYQQSLDQGLQFLIQYYNGEERAKGNILERFSAQQFPDLHSELNLSSLELGDSALYFCASSVTSGQETQYFGPGTRLLVL.

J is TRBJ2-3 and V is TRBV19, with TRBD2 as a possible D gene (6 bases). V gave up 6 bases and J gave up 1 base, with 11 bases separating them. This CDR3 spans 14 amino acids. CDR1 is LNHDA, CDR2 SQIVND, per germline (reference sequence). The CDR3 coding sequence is TGTGCCAGTAGGGACTACCATCGCACAGATACGCAGTATTTT. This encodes CASRDYHRTDTQYF.

The DNA for the CDR3 is TGTGCCAGCAGTTCCAGGGTCAGCTTCTATGGCTACACCTTC. This codes for CASSSRVSFYGYTF. The genes are TRBV28 and TRBJ1-2; D is perhaps TRBD1 (5 bases). V shed 4 bases and J shed 4 bases, with 13 bases lying between them. CDR1 and CDR2 from the germline V gene are MDHEN and SYDVKM. The CDR3 length is 14 residues.

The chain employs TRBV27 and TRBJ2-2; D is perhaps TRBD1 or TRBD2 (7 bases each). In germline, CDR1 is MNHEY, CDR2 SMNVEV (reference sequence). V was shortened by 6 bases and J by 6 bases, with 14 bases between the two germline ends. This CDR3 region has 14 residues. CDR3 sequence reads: CASSLQGRAGELFF. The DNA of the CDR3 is TGTGCCAGCAGCTTACAGGGGAGGGCCGGGGAGCTGTTTTTT.

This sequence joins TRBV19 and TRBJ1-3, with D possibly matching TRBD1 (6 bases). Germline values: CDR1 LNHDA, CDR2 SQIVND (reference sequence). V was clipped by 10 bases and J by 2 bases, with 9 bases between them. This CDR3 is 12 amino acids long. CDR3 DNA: TGTGCCACACAGGGTCCTGGAAACACCATATATTTT. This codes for CATQGPGNTIYF.

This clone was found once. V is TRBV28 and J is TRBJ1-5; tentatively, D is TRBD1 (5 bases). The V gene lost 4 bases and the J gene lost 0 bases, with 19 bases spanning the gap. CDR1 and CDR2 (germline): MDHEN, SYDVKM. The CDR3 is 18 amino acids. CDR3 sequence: CASSSGRMGFYSNQPQHF. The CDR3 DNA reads TGTGCCAGCAGTTCAGGGAGGATGGGGTTCTATAGCAATCAGCCCCAGCATTTT.

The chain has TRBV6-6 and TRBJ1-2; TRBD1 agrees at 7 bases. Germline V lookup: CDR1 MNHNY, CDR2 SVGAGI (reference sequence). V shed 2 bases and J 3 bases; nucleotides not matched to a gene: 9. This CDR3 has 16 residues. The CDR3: CASSYTLRQGDYGYTF. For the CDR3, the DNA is TGTGCCAGCAGTTACACCCTCCGCCAGGGGGACTATGGCTACACCTTC.

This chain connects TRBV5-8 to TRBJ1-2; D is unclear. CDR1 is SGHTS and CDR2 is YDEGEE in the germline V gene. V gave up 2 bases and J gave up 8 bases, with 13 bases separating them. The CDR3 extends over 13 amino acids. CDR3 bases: TGTGCCAGCAGCTTACCAGCGGCGTTGGGCTACACCTTC. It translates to CASSLPAALGYTF.

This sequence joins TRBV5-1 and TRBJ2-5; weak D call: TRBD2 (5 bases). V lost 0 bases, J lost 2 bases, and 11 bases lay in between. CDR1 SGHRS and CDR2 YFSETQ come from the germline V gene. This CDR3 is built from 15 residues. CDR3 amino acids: CASSLAGAAQETQYF. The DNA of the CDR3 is TGCGCCAGCAGCTTGGCCGGAGCGGCTCAAGAGACCCAGTACTTC.

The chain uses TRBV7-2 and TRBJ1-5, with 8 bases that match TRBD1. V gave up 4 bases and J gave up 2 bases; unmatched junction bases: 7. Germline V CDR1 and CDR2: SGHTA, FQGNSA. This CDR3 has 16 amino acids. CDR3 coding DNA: TGTGCCAGCAGCTCTCCCGGACAGGGTCGCAATCAGCCCCAGCATTTT. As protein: CASSSPGQGRNQPQHF.

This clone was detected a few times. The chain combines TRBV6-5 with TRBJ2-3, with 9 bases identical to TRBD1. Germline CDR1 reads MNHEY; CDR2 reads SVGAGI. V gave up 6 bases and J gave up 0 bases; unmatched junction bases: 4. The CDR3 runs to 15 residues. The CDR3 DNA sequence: TGTGCCAGCAGCCCGGGACAGGGAAGCACAGATACGCAGTATTTT. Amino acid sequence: CASSPGQGSTDTQYF.